These 8 T cell receptor beta chains share one sample of origin, sequenced in a study of prognosis after radiotherapy for stage I lung cancer (dated by TCRdb to the early 2020s). These reads were obtained on an Illumina HiSeq 3000. Two rounds of multiplex PCR were performed to amplify the TCR beta CDR3 region from genomic DNA. The first PCR round used primers specific to each TRBV and TRBJ gene, and the primer sequences were filed in Chinese patent CN105087789A. The public reads were reanalyzed by TCRdb: fastp trimming at Q25, MiXCR alignment, in-frame beta chains only. Rows are unified per CDR3 protein, each entry keeping the most common DNA and genes. The sample has more than 15,000 distinct CDR3 sequences on record, over 15% of them singletons. The ten largest clones take up about 37% of the sample. This material consisted of PBMCs, taken before or after stereotactic body radiation therapy (not recorded which). These receptors all stem from a donor at least 50 years old with non-small cell lung cancer.

This clonotype was seen many times. The chain employs TRBV11-2 and TRBJ1-1, with TRBD1 identical over 7 bases. CDR1 is SGHAT and CDR2 is FQNNGV in the germline V gene. Trimming at V came to 5 bases and at J to 10 bases, leaving 7 bases not matched to a gene. This CDR3 comprises 12 residues. The CDR3 sequence is CASSRDRERAFF. For the CDR3, the DNA is TGTGCCAGCAGCAGAGACAGGGAACGAGCTTTCTTT.

This clonotype was recorded many times. The rearrangement joins TRBV11-2 to TRBJ1-3; D call uncertain. V was pared by 1 base and J by 2 bases, with 0 bases between. The CDR3 totals 12 residues. Germline-derived CDR1 and CDR2 are SGHAT and FQNNGV. The chain's CDR3 is CASSLAGNTIYF. Written as DNA, the CDR3 is TGTGCCAGCAGCTTAGCTGGAAACACCATATATTTT.

Ten or more counts support this clonotype. J is TRBJ2-1 and V is TRBV27, with no clear D. The germline V gene has CDR1 MNHEY and CDR2 SMNVEV (reference sequence). V was shortened by 6 bases and J by 2 bases, with 11 bases between the two germline ends. The CDR3 loop spans 14 amino acids. The CDR3 spells CASSTRRTYNEQFF. The CDR3 DNA follows: TGTGCCAGCAGCACCCGACGTACCTACAATGAGCAGTTCTTC.

This clonotype was seen ten or more times. The rearrangement uses TRBV20-1 and TRBJ2-5; a possible D gene is TRBD1 (5 bases). This CDR3 contains 13 residues. CDR1 is DFQATT and CDR2 is SNEGSKA in the germline V gene (reference sequence). V was shortened by 3 bases and J by 4 bases, with 12 bases between the two germline ends. The CDR3 region is CSAREDSGETQYF. The CDR3 nucleotides are TGCAGTGCTAGGGAAGACAGTGGAGAGACCCAGTACTTC.

There are many counts of this clonotype. J is TRBJ2-7 and V is TRBV24-1, with D hard to call. There are 15 residues in the CDR3. CDR1 is KGHDR, CDR2 SFDVKD, per germline. Trimming removed 3 bases at V and 0 bases at J, with 11 bases between. The CDR3 reads CATSDRLYYSYEQYV. The DNA of the CDR3 is TGTGCCACCAGTGATCGTCTGTACTACTCCTACGAGCAGTACGTC.

This clonotype was seen many times. The chain uses TRBV6-2 or TRBV6-3 and TRBJ2-7; the match to TRBD2 covers 12 bases. With 3 bases clipped from V and 3 bases from J, the junction kept 18 bases outside the gene matches. Germline V gives CDR1 MNHEY, CDR2 SVGEGT. The CDR3 is made up of 20 amino acids. The CDR3 nucleotides are TGTGCCAGCAGTTATGACTCTAGCGGGAGGGCCAATTGGAACTTCTACGAGCAGTACTTC. Translation gives CASSYDSSGRANWNFYEQYF.

This clonotype has only a few counts. A much bigger clone sits one base away, suggesting this may be a read error. No conserved phenylalanine or tryptophan ends this CDR3, so it is likely a read error. V and J are TRBV6-1 and TRBJ1-4; TRBD1 might be the D (6 bases). CDR3 length: 12 residues. Germline CDR1 and CDR2: MNHNS and SASEGT. V lost 2 bases, J lost 14 bases, and 12 bases lay in between. This CDR3 reads CASSELHRVLFL. In nucleotides, the CDR3 is TGTGCCAGCAGTGAACTCCACAGGGTGCTGTTTCTT.

This clonotype was detected ten times or more. This rearrangement joins TRBV2 to TRBJ1-5; a weak D match, TRBD1 (5 bases). This CDR3 has 15 residues. V was cut by 2 bases and J by 6 bases, with 14 bases left in between. Germline CDR1 reads SNHLY; CDR2 reads FYNNEI. The CDR3, as DNA: TGTGCCAGCAGTGAACAGGTGGCAGGGCGTCAGCCCCAGCATTTT. Translating gives CASSEQVAGRQPQHF.